This record concerns one T cell receptor beta chain sequence. There is no known antigen for this receptor. Base qualities are not at hand, and no much larger clone is one base apart. Amplification of TCR beta CDR3 regions was carried out from RNA transcripts. The first round of RT-PCR for the TCR CDR3 was performed with the HTBI primer set and the Qiagen OneStep RT-PCR kit. A second multiplex PCR round built the libraries, followed by size selection and purification. Libraries were sequenced paired-end with 100 bp reads on an Illumina HiSeq2000. Regarding the original processing steps: SOAPnuke was used to process the raw data, throwing out any read that contained adapters or uncalled bases, had a mean Phred below 15, or lacked an exact constant-primer or identifier match. COPE v1.2.5 was used to merge high-quality paired reads, and clonotypes were defined as unique nucleotide sequences. MiTCR v1.1 was used to align clonotypes to the IMGT TRBV, TRBD and TRBJ reference segments. Only V-J combinations with frequency above 0.0001, covering 99% to 99.2% of repertoires, were analysed. A TCS score was defined as the ratio between F50 (clonal expansion) and ExV (chaos), using BLOSUM62-based TCRdist between CDR3 peptides within each V-J. Welch's t-statistics and random forest reduced several hundred V-J features to 13, which were used in a naive Bayes classifier (R e1071). The similarity between thyroid and blood repertoires was quantified using the Morisita-Horn index. TCRdb took the public reads, trimmed them with fastp at Q25, ran MiXCR for clone calling and kept in-frame beta chains. Duplicate CDR3 protein sequences are folded into a single record with the most common DNA and genes. V and J calls and clone size were set by TCRdb, not the authors. The table for this sample lists 35,000 to 45,000 distinct CDR3 sequences; 50% to 55% of them were counted only once. Jointly, the top ten make up roughly 17% of the sample.

Moderately to severely active disease, a Clinical Activity Score of at least 3, a NOSPECS grade of at least 4, and a duration under 3 months were present in ophthalmopathy patients. Patients with uncontrolled infections, other autoimmune diseases, pregnancy or lactation were excluded. Diagnoses were established on the basis of clinical symptoms, serum thyroxine and TRAb, thyroid ultrasound, and orbital computed tomography. Ficoll-Paque density gradient centrifugation was used to isolate PBMCs from 9.5 to 10 ml of fresh peripheral blood. Trizol reagent was used to extract total RNA, and RNA quality was then checked on an Agilent 2100 Bioanalyzer. Via the germline V gene, CDR1 is ENHRY and CDR2 SYGVKD. V loses 8 bases, J loses 5 bases, and the germline ends lie 18 bases apart. From cysteine to phenylalanine, the CDR3 is 14 amino acids long. The DNA shown is the 42-base CDR3, in frame from base 1. The sample is drawn from a study of T cells in Graves' hyperthyroidism and ophthalmopathy (dated by TCRdb to between 2018 and 2020). About the investigation overall: Peripheral blood samples were taken at the time of initial diagnosis, prior to any treatment. In several Graves' hyperthyroidism patients, the study also compared T-cell repertoires from thyroid tissue with T-cell repertoires from blood. The paper reports TCR Vbeta CDR3 sequencing of 130 to 150 peripheral blood samples: around 41 ophthalmopathy, under 80 hyperthyroidism and around 17 progressor patients. A discovery cohort of about a hundred patients, about 40 with Graves' ophthalmopathy and approximately 55 with stable Graves' hyperthyroidism, was used to find distinguishing TCR V-J signatures. For training and testing, the approximately 97 patients in the discovery cohort were randomly divided in a 7:3 ratio. Following sampling, methimazole starting at 30 mg daily was given to hyperthyroidism patients, and high-dose intravenous methylprednisolone was given to ophthalmopathy patients. Whether ophthalmopathy could be predicted prospectively was tested in an independent validation cohort made up of 18 to 20 hyperthyroidism patients plus 17 patients who later progressed to ophthalmopathy.

The paper's findings and limits, for the study overall: In cross-validation, a model built on a 13 V-J signature told ophthalmopathy apart from stable hyperthyroidism with 85% to 90% sensitivity and approximately 81% specificity, and in testing the same model reached 80%/75%. Most expanded thyroid clonotypes (frequency above 0.001) were also found in blood, which suggests that blood repertoires may mirror thyroid immune responses. No statistical method was used to fix the sample size in advance, and group allocation was not hidden from the investigators. In validation, progression to ophthalmopathy was predicted by the model with more than 65% sensitivity and roughly 76% specificity, a median of 6.5 months before onset.

Sequences were obtained from blood. This clonotype was obtained from a man aged 40-49 years with Graves' ophthalmopathy. Recombination connected TRBV10-3 to TRBJ1-2; perhaps TRBD1 is the D gene, with 6 bases matching. Here is the DNA: TGTGCCATCCGTCCTTCTGACAGGCTTTATGGCTACACCTTC. The encoded protein is CAIRPSDRLYGYTF.